What follows is one T cell receptor (beta chain) and its context. Its binding antigen is unknown. Within one base of it there is no much larger clone, and no base qualities were kept. In the prospective study, participants were about 18 to 95 years old, resided in about two dozen geographic areas of the United States, and were enrolled through a virtual design. In the prospective study, participants were assigned to cohorts based on the clinical history participants reported in a screening survey and a study questionnaire. Recovered participants in ImmuneRACE Cohort 3 were defined by two consecutive negative NP/OP PCR tests, clearance by a healthcare professional, or resolution of symptoms. In the prospective study, whole blood, serum and a nasopharyngeal or oropharyngeal swab were collected from each participant by mobile phlebotomists. Additional blood draws and questionnaires over an approximately 2-month period could optionally be provided by prospective study participants. Before DNA extraction, prospective study blood samples were shipped either frozen or at room temperature.

The sample is drawn from a study of blood T cell repertoires in COVID-19 (TCRdb year 2020). Study-wide context: The collaborator samples originated in the United States, Italy and Spain and spanned the acute and convalescent phases of COVID-19. The prospective study material was composed of cDNA or gDNA derived from T cells, B-cell-depleted T cells, or PBMCs. Subjects who had been exposed to COVID-19, were actively infected with it, or had recovered from it provided the deeply sampled blood TCRbeta repertoires that made up the dataset. The repertoires were made available in a free public database intended to serve as a resource for research on the immune response to SARS-CoV-2. Samples came from the ongoing ImmuneRACE study (first 160 participants) plus 1,254 subjects from 6 global collaborators. Nearly every sample came with metadata listing a de-identified subject ID, COVID-19 status, age in years and sex. Where HLA class I and class II types were available, the types were taken from metadata supplied by the sample provider, not from assay-based typing. Overall results and qualifications from the work: Clinical and demographic metadata were provided uncurated, with the amount varying by source and participant.

TCRbeta CDR3 regions were amplified from genomic DNA by means of the immunoSEQ Assay, a bias-controlled multiplex PCR. As for how the authors treated the data: The number of nucleated cells in each sample was estimated from the amplification of reference gene primers within the assay. To quantify the absolute abundance of each unique TCRbeta CDR3 rearrangement, sequence reads were collapsed and filtered. For each sample, productive Simpson clonality was calculated by taking the square root of Simpson's diversity index across productive rearrangements. TCRdb's version of the immuneACCESS table is confined to in-frame rearrangements and falls short of the full clone set. An unresolved V gene accounts for under half of the shortfall where checked; the remainder is of unknown origin. That table furnishes V, J and clone size, whereas the DNA furnished D and trimming. The sample table contains 220,000 or so clones; only one count was recorded for 80% to 85% of them. About 6.6% of the sample rests with the top ten.

The CDR3 contains 10 residues, cysteine and phenylalanine counted. The CDR3 DNA has 30 bases and is translated from base 1. From a lookup of the germline V gene (reference sequence), CDR1 and CDR2 are DFQATT and SNEGSKA. V drops 5 bases and J drops 8 bases, leaving 7 bases in between. Recombination linked TRBV20-1 to TRBJ2-1, with the D segment identity uncertain. Sequencing was carried out using PBMCs or T cells enriched from blood (not recorded which). The source of this sequence is a woman aged 40 to 50 who had recovered from COVID-19. The nucleotide sequence is given as TGCAGTGCTTTTACGGATGAGCAGTTCTTC. Its protein reads: CSAFTDEQFF.